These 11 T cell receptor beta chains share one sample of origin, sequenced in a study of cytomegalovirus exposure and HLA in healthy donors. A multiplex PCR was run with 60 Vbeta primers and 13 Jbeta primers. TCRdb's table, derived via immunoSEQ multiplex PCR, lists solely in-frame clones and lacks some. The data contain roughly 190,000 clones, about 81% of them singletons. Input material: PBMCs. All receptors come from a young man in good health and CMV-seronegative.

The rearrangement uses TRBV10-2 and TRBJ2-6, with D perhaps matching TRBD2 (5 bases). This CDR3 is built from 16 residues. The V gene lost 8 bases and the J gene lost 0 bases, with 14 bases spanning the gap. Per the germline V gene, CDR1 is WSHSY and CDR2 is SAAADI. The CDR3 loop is CASYKPADSGANVLTF. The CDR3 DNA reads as TGCGCCAGCTATAAACCAGCGGACTCTGGGGCCAACGTCCTGACTTTC.

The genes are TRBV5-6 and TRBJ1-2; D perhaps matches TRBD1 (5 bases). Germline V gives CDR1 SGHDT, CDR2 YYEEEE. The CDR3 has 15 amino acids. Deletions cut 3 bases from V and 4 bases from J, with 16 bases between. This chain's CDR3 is CASSSIGQGLYGYTF. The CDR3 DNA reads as TGTGCCAGCAGCTCGATCGGGCAGGGACTCTATGGCTACACCTTC.

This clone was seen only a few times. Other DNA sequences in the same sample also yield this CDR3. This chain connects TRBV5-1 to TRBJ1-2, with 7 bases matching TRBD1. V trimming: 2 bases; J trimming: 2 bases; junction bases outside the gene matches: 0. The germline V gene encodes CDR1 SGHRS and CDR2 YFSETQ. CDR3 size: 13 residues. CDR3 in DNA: TGCGCCAGCAGCTTACAGGGGAACTATGGCTACACCTTC. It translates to CASSLQGNYGYTF.

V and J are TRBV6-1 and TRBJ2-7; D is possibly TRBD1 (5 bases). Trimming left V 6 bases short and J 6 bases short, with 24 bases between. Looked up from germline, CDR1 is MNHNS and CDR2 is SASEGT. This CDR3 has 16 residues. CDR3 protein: CASREFDDNYQGEQYF. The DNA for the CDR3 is TGTGCCAGCAGGGAATTCGATGATAACTACCAGGGCGAGCAGTACTTC.

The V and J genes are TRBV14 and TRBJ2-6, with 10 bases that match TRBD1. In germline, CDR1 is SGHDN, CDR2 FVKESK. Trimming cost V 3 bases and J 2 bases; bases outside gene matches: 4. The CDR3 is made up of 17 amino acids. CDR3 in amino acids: CASSQGTGDPGANVLTF. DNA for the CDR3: TGTGCCAGCAGCCAGGGGACAGGGGACCCTGGGGCCAACGTCCTGACTTTC.

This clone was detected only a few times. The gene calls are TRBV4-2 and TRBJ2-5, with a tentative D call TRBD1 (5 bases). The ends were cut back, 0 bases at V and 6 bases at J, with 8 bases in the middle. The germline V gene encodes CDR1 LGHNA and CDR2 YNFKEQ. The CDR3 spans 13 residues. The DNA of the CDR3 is TGTGCCAGCAGCCAAGATCAGGGCAAGACCCAGTACTTC. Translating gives CASSQDQGKTQYF.

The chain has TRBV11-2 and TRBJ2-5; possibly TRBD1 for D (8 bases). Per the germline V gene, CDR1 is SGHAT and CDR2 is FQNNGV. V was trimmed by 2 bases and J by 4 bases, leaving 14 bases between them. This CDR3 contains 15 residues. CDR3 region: CASSLSGGGGETQYF. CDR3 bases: TGTGCCAGCAGCTTATCAGGGGGCGGGGGAGAGACCCAGTACTTC.

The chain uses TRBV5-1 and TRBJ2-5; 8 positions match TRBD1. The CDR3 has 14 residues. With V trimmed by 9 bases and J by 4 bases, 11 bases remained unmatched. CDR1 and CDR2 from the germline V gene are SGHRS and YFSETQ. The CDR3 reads CATRGTGGIETQYF. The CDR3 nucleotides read TGCGCCACCAGAGGAACAGGGGGGATAGAGACCCAGTACTTC.

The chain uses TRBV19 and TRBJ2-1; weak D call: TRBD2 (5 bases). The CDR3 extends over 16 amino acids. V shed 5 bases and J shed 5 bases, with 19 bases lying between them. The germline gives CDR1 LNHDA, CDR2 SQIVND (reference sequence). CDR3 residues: CASSYIAQLRDNEQFF. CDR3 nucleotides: TGTGCCAGTAGTTACATAGCGCAACTTAGGGACAATGAGCAGTTCTTC.

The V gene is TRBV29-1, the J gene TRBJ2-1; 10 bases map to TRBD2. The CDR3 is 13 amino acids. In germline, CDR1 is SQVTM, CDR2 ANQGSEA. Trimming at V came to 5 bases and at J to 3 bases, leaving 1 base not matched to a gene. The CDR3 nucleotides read TGCAGCGTTTGGACTAGCGGCTACAATGAGCAGTTCTTC. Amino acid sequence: CSVWTSGYNEQFF.

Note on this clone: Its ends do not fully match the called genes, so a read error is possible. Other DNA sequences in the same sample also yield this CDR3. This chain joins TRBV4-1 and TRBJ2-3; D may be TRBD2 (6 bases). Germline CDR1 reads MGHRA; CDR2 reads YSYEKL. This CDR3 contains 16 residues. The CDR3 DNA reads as TGCGCCAGCAGCCAACCAGAGCGGGTGCGCACAGATACGCAATATTTT. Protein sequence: CASSQPERVRTDTQYF.